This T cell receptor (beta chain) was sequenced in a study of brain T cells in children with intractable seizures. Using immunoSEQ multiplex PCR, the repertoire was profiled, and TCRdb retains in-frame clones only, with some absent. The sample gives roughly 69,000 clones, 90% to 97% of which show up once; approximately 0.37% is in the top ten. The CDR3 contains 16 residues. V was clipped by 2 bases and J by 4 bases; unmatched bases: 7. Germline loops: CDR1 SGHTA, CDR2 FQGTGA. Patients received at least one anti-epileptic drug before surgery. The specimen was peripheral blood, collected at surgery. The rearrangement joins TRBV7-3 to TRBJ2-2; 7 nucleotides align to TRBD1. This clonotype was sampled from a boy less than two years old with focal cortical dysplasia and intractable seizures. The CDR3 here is CASSLLGGFITGELFF. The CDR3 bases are TGTGCCAGCAGCTTATTAGGGGGCTTCATCACCGGGGAGCTGTTTTTT.